The 26 T cell receptor beta chains in this list originate from one sample, sequenced in a study of blood T cell repertoires in COVID-19 (dated by TCRdb to about 2020). The library was made by the immunoSEQ multiplex PCR assay. Imported from immuneACCESS, the table was reduced by TCRdb to in-frame sequences with V and J called. These copies leave out some clones; in studies compared against another copy, an unresolved V gene accounts for under half, and the cause of the remainder is not known. The sample table records 120,000 or so clones; 88% of these occur just once. The ten top clones hold approximately 1.5% of the sample. Sequencing was performed on peripheral blood. All receptors come from a human donor in a cohort sampled during active COVID-19.

The chain couples TRBV2 to TRBJ2-5; D gene unclear. The CDR3 length is 13 residues. V lost 7 bases, J lost 2 bases, and 11 bases lay in between. Germline CDR1 is SNHLY and CDR2 is FYNNEI. Written as DNA, the CDR3 is TGTGCCAGCACAGAGACAAGACAAGAGACCCAGTACTTC. Its protein product is CASTETRQETQYF. Based on the CDR3 plus reference TRBV2 and TRBJ2-5, the full variable domain is EPEVTQTPSHQVTQMGQEVILRCVPISNHLYFYWYRQILGQKVEFLVSFYNNEISEKSEIFDDQFSVERPDGSNFTLKIRSTKLEDSAMYFCASTETRQETQYFGPGTRLLVL.

The chain is built from TRBV3-1 (or the pseudogene TRBV3-2) and TRBJ2-7, with 7 nucleotides matching TRBD2. The length of the CDR3 is 17 residues. Losses at the gene ends were 4 bases for V and 0 bases for J; bases not matched to a gene: 12. Germline V gene sequence: CDR1 LGHDT, CDR2 YNNKEL (reference sequence). The chain's CDR3 is CASSRTSSGPSSYEQYF. The CDR3 region has the DNA TGTGCCAGCAGCCGCACCTCTAGCGGACCTAGCTCCTACGAGCAGTACTTC.

V is TRBV25-1 and J is TRBJ2-5, with D perhaps TRBD1 (5 bases). The CDR3 runs to 11 residues. In germline, CDR1 is MGHDK, CDR2 SYGVNS. Trimming removed 3 bases from V and 11 bases from J, with 10 bases in between. The CDR3, as DNA: TGTGCCAGCAGTGATGGCTCAGGGCAGTACTTC. Translated: CASSDGSGQYF.

This chain links TRBV5-1 with TRBJ2-5, with 11 bases lining up with TRBD2. J lost 4 bases, V lost 0 bases, and 2 bases had no gene match. CDR3 length: 15 residues. Germline CDR1 reads SGHRS; CDR2 reads YFSETQ. CDR3 in amino acids: CASSLVAGGLETQYF. As DNA, the CDR3 is TGCGCCAGCAGCTTGGTAGCGGGGGGGCTAGAGACCCAGTACTTC.

The chain couples TRBV9 to TRBJ1-4; 9 positions match TRBD1. Per the germline V gene, CDR1 is SGDLS and CDR2 is YYNGEE. V shed 4 bases, J shed 2 bases, and the junction held 3 bases outside the gene matches. This CDR3 region has 15 residues. CDR3 in amino acids: CASSSTGGTNEKLFF. CDR3 DNA: TGTGCCAGCAGCTCGACAGGGGGGACTAATGAAAAACTGTTTTTT.

V and J are TRBV2 and TRBJ2-7; 7 positions agree with TRBD1. The CDR3 sequence is 14 residues long. Germline CDR1 and CDR2: SNHLY and FYNNEI. J gave up 3 bases and V 6 bases, and 8 bases lay outside the gene matches. In nucleotides, the CDR3 is TGTGCCAGCAGCCCCGGGACAGCCGGCTACGAGCAGTACTTC. It is translated as CASSPGTAGYEQYF.

The rearrangement links TRBV27 to TRBJ2-7; D may be TRBD2 (6 bases). The CDR3 covers 13 residues. V was trimmed by 0 bases and J by 3 bases, leaving 6 bases between them. Germline V gene sequence: CDR1 MNHEY, CDR2 SMNVEV (reference sequence). In DNA form, the CDR3 reads TGTGCCAGCAGTTTATCAGCGGGCTACGAGCAGTACTTC. This codes for CASSLSAGYEQYF.

The chain is built from TRBV6-6 and TRBJ2-1, with D maybe TRBD1 (5 bases). CDR1 and CDR2 from the germline V gene are MNHNY and SVGAGI (reference sequence). The CDR3 totals 14 residues. V was clipped by 7 bases and J by 9 bases, with 19 bases between them. This CDR3 reads CASTFDSKNGEQFF. The CDR3, as DNA: TGTGCCAGCACCTTCGACAGCAAGAATGGTGAGCAGTTCTTC.

This rearrangement joins TRBV2 to TRBJ1-1, with D uncertain. The CDR3 sequence is 16 residues long. Germline lookup yields CDR1 SNHLY and CDR2 FYNNEI. V gave up 2 bases and J gave up 6 bases, with 19 bases separating them. The CDR3 region is CASSERGLPVGAEAFF. CDR3 nucleotide sequence: TGTGCCAGCAGTGAAAGAGGCCTCCCAGTCGGCGCTGAAGCTTTCTTT.

The chain links TRBV5-1 to TRBJ1-1; possible D gene TRBD1, 6 bases. Trimming took 3 bases from V and 1 from J, leaving 16 bases between them. The germline V gene has CDR1 SGHRS and CDR2 YFSETQ. The CDR3 covers 16 residues. The CDR3 is CASSWDMGRANTEAFF. The CDR3, as DNA: TGCGCCAGCAGCTGGGACATGGGTCGGGCGAACACTGAAGCTTTCTTT.

The chain joins TRBV5-6 to TRBJ2-7; no reliable D call. The CDR3 covers 14 residues. CDR1 SGHDT and CDR2 YYEEEE come from the germline V gene. Deletions cut 1 base from V and 2 bases from J, with 10 bases between. The CDR3 reads CASSLWISAYEQYF. DNA for the CDR3: TGTGCCAGCAGCTTGTGGATAAGCGCCTACGAGCAGTACTTC.

V usage is TRBV29-1 and J usage is TRBJ2-7; D is unclear. The CDR3 extends over 11 amino acids. Trimming removed 4 bases at V and 4 bases at J, with 8 bases between. Germline lookup yields CDR1 SQVTM and CDR2 ANQGSEA. The CDR3 spells CSVVDSYEQYF. Here the CDR3 DNA reads TGCAGCGTTGTTGATAGTTACGAGCAGTACTTC.

The rearrangement joins TRBV10-1 to TRBJ2-2; the match to TRBD2 covers 8 bases. V shed 6 bases and J 0 bases; nucleotides not matched to a gene: 0. CDR1 and CDR2 (germline): WNHNN, SYGVQD (reference sequence). The CDR3 has 14 residues. The CDR3, as DNA: TGCGCCAGCAGCGGGGGGGCGAACACCGGGGAGCTGTTTTTT. Protein sequence: CASSGGANTGELFF.

J is TRBJ1-1 and V is TRBV6-5; TRBD1 agrees at 8 bases. The length of the CDR3 is 15 residues. Trimming removed 6 bases from V and 0 bases from J; junction bases left unmatched: 6. From germline, CDR1 is MNHEY and CDR2 SVGAGI. The CDR3 DNA is TGTGCCAGCAGCACTCCAGGGGGCATGAACACTGAAGCTTTCTTT. Translation: CASSTPGGMNTEAFF.

This chain uses TRBV3-1 (or the pseudogene TRBV3-2) with TRBJ2-5; no firm D call. V gave up 1 base and J gave up 3 bases, with 6 bases separating them. Per germline, CDR1 LGHDT and CDR2 YNNKEL (reference sequence). The CDR3 consists of 13 residues. CDR3 nucleotide sequence: TGTGCCAGCAGCCAAGTCCTAGAAGAGACCCAGTACTTC. It encodes CASSQVLEETQYF.

The CDR3 DNA reads as TGTGCCAGCAGCCTCGACAGGTCGAACACCGGGGAGCTGTTTTTT. Encoded protein: CASSLDRSNTGELFF. The rearrangement uses TRBV7-2 and TRBJ2-2; D is perhaps TRBD1 (6 bases). Between the trimmed V and J ends, which lost 5 bases and 0 bases, there was a span of 10 bases. Germline loops: CDR1 SGHTA, CDR2 FQGNSA. This CDR3 region has 15 residues.

The chain carries TRBV6-5 and TRBJ2-7, with unresolved D. Trimming removed 7 bases at V and 7 bases at J, with 8 bases between. This CDR3 has 10 residues. Germline V gives CDR1 MNHEY, CDR2 SVGAGI. CDR3 coding DNA: TGTGCCAGCACAAATCGGGAGCAGTACTTC. Protein sequence: CASTNREQYF.

The rearrangement joins TRBV23-1 to TRBJ2-7; 8 nucleotides line up with TRBD1. TRBV23-1 is recorded as an ORF, its role being uncertain. The CDR3 contains 12 residues. Germline trimming cut 10 bases from V and 6 bases from J; bases unmatched to any gene: 8. The CDR3 coding sequence is TGCGCCACTCCGGACAGGGCTTCCGAGCAGTACTTC. As protein: CATPDRASEQYF.

Concerning this clone itself: No DNA is shown, since the ends of the CDR3 on it are uncertain; the CDR3 is the one TCRdb lists. The J gene is TRBJ1-2, the V gene TRBV6-5; the table's D call TRBD1 went unverified against the DNA. 12 amino acids form the CDR3, both terminal residues included. Germline assignment: CDR1 MNHEY and CDR2 SVGAGI. This CDR3 reads CASSTSTGGYTF.

The chain carries TRBV6-5 and TRBJ2-7; D unclear. V gave up 1 base and J gave up 8 bases, with 6 bases separating them. Germline-derived CDR1 and CDR2 are MNHEY and SVGAGI. CDR3 length equals 11 residues. This CDR3 reads CASSYLHKQYF. In nucleotides, the CDR3 is TGTGCCAGCAGTTACTTACACAAGCAGTACTTC.

The CDR3 region is CASSLGPYNEQFF. CDR3 sequence (DNA): TGTGCCAGCAGCTTAGGGCCCTACAATGAGCAGTTCTTC. The chain has TRBV11-2 and TRBJ2-1; D is unresolved. This CDR3 spans 13 amino acids. Germline V gives CDR1 SGHAT, CDR2 FQNNGV. Trimming removed 1 base at V and 2 bases at J, with 3 bases between.

The chain carries TRBV7-6 and TRBJ2-5; possibly TRBD1 for D (5 bases). Germline V CDR1 and CDR2: SGHVS, FNYEAQ. Trimming took 4 bases from V and 4 from J, leaving 19 bases between them. The CDR3 has 16 residues. CDR3 nucleotides: TGTGCCAGCAGCTCTTTGGGCCAAGGGGTAGGAGAGACCCAGTACTTC. Encoded protein: CASSSLGQGVGETQYF. Drawing the rest from reference TRBV7-6 and TRBJ2-5, the complete variable domain is GAGVSQSPRYKVTKRGQDVALRCDPISGHVSLYWYRQALGQGPEFLTYFNYEAQQDKSGLPNDRFSAERPEGSISTLTIQRTEQRDSAMYRCASSSLGQGVGETQYFGPGTRLLVL.

The V and J genes are TRBV25-1 and TRBJ2-2, with a tentative D call TRBD1 (5 bases). Germline CDR1 MGHDK, CDR2 SYGVNS. V lost 2 bases and J 0 bases, leaving 7 bases between the germline ends. CDR3 size: 15 residues. Written as DNA, the CDR3 is TGTGCCAGCAGTGAAGGGGCGGCGAACACCGGGGAGCTGTTTTTT. Its protein is CASSEGAANTGELFF.

In its sample, this clone was seen once. The chain recombines TRBV30 with TRBJ2-7; no clear D. Germline V gene data show CDR1 as GTSNPN and CDR2 as SVGIG (reference sequence). The CDR3 spans 13 residues. V lost 4 bases and J 0 bases, leaving 10 bases between the germline ends. The CDR3 region is CAWNHRNSYEQYF. As DNA, the CDR3 is TGTGCCTGGAACCATAGAAACTCCTACGAGCAGTACTTC.

The chain links TRBV5-1 to TRBJ2-1; TRBD2 agrees at 7 bases. Germline V lookup: CDR1 SGHRS, CDR2 YFSETQ. J was trimmed by 2 bases and V by 0 bases; bases with no gene match: 14. CDR3 length equals 19 residues. The CDR3 bases are TGCGCCAGCAGCTTGGATGGGGGGGTTAGCGGACCTGCCTACAATGAGCAGTTCTTC. Amino acids: CASSLDGGVSGPAYNEQFF.

J is TRBJ2-2 and V is TRBV19; D may be TRBD1 (6 bases). From germline, CDR1 is LNHDA and CDR2 SQIVND (reference sequence). The CDR3 is 15 residues long. V was shortened by 6 bases and J by 0 bases, with 11 bases between the two germline ends. DNA of the CDR3: TGTGCCAGTAGCCCCGGGACATCGAACACCGGGGAGCTGTTTTTT. Its protein product is CASSPGTSNTGELFF.